Below, 16 T cell receptor beta chains from the same sample are listed, as sequenced in a study of T cells in narcolepsy. The repertoire was sequenced with immunoSEQ multiplex PCR; TCRdb's copy has only in-frame clones and lacks some. The profile shows approximately 25,000 clones, 55% to 80% of them singletons. The sequenced sample was memory (CD45RA-) CD4+ T cells from blood. These receptors were taken from a human donor in good health.

This clone showed up just once. This chain joins TRBV28 and TRBJ1-6; 9 positions agree with TRBD1. V shed 5 bases and J 6 bases; nucleotides not matched to a gene: 14. CDR1 is MDHEN and CDR2 is SYDVKM in the germline V gene. The CDR3 covers 18 residues. The CDR3 nucleotides read TGTGCCAGCAGTCTACCACCTGGTGGGACAGGGCCTAATTCACCCCTCCACTTT. Protein: CASSLPPGGTGPNSPLHF.

In nucleotides, the CDR3 is TGTGCCAGCAGCTTGGGGACCGGAGTAGAGACCCAGTACTTC. It encodes CASSLGTGVETQYF. The chain has TRBV11-2 and TRBJ2-5; D might be TRBD1 or TRBD2, each matching 5 bases. Per the germline V gene, CDR1 is SGHAT and CDR2 is FQNNGV. V was pared by 3 bases and J by 4 bases, with 12 bases between. The CDR3 sequence is 14 residues long.

The chain joins TRBV6-1 to TRBJ1-5, with D possibly being TRBD1 (6 bases). V lost 3 bases and J 1 base, leaving 19 bases between the germline ends. CDR3 length: 18 amino acids. Per the germline V gene, CDR1 is MNHNS and CDR2 is SASEGT. DNA for the CDR3: TGTGCCAGCAGTGATTTCAGACTATTACAGGGAAGCAATCAGCCCCAGCATTTT. It yields the protein CASSDFRLLQGSNQPQHF.

The chain recombines TRBV29-1 with TRBJ1-1; no firm D call. Trimming pared 7 bases from V and 0 bases from J, leaving 15 bases between. Germline V lookup: CDR1 SQVTM, CDR2 ANQGSEA. CDR3 length equals 14 residues. CDR3 loop: CSGLLGIMNTEAFF. The CDR3 nucleotides read TGCAGCGGGCTCTTAGGGATTATGAACACTGAAGCTTTCTTT.

The chain couples TRBV29-1 to TRBJ1-3; possible D gene TRBD1, 5 bases. CDR1 and CDR2 (germline): SQVTM, ANQGSEA. The CDR3 covers 13 residues. Trimming removed 6 bases from V and 0 bases from J, with 9 bases in between. In DNA form, the CDR3 reads TGCAGCGTCCAGGGAATCTCTGGAAACACCATATATTTT. Translation gives CSVQGISGNTIYF.

In this sample, this clone turned up a few times. The chain joins TRBV11-1 to TRBJ1-2; D gene uncertain. Trimming took 5 bases from V and 1 from J, leaving 8 bases between them. Germline V CDR1 and CDR2: SGHAT, FQDESV (reference sequence). This CDR3 is 13 amino acids long. CDR3 bases: TGTGCCAGCAGCCCGGAGGATAACTATGGCTACACCTTC. Translated, it gives CASSPEDNYGYTF.

The gene calls are TRBV5-1 and TRBJ2-2; a possible D gene is TRBD2 (6 bases). The CDR3 spans 15 residues. CDR1 and CDR2 from the germline V gene are SGHRS and YFSETQ. Trimming pared 0 bases from V and 4 bases from J, leaving 10 bases between. CDR3 protein: CASSLVGTGTGELFF. DNA of the CDR3: TGCGCCAGCAGCTTGGTCGGGACTGGCACCGGGGAGCTGTTTTTT.

The V and J genes are TRBV7-9 and TRBJ2-3; no firm D call. This CDR3 is 14 amino acids long. V dropped 5 bases and J dropped 5 bases, with 14 bases sitting between them. Looked up from germline, CDR1 is SEHNR and CDR2 is FQNEAQ (reference sequence). CDR3 amino acids: CASSLMRQQDTQYF. CDR3 coding DNA: TGTGCCAGCAGCCTCATGCGCCAACAAGATACGCAGTATTTT.

V is TRBV7-8 and J is TRBJ2-5; a possible D gene is TRBD2 (7 bases). Per the germline V gene, CDR1 is SGHVS and CDR2 is FQNEAQ. This CDR3 contains 14 residues. Trimming took 5 bases from V and 9 from J, leaving 19 bases between them. The CDR3 DNA sequence: TGTGCCAGCAGCCGGGTGGGGGGGCGTGAGGCCCAGTACTTC. This translates into CASSRVGGREAQYF. Variable domain in full (rest from reference TRBV7-8 and TRBJ2-5): GAGVSQSPRYKVAKRGQDVALRCDPISGHVSLFWYQQALGQGPEFLTYFQNEAQLDKSGLPSDRFFAERPEGSVSTLKIQRTQQEDSAVYLCASSRVGGREAQYFGPGTRLLVL.

V and J are TRBV6-5 and TRBJ2-1; D may correspond to TRBD1 or TRBD2 (7 bases each). The V end lost 5 bases, the J end lost 10 bases, and 15 bases lay between the germline ends. Germline loops: CDR1 MNHEY, CDR2 SVGAGI. This CDR3 region has 13 residues. In nucleotides, the CDR3 is TGTGCCAGCAGTCAGCGGGGACAGCGGGAGCAGTTCTTC. Protein sequence: CASSQRGQREQFF.

The CDR3 DNA sequence: TGCGCCAGCAGCTTGTTAGGTGGAGACTCCAATGAGCAGTTCTTC. Amino acid sequence: CASSLLGGDSNEQFF. The chain couples TRBV5-1 to TRBJ2-1; D remains ambiguous. V was pared by 1 base and J by 6 bases, with 14 bases between. Germline CDR1 and CDR2: SGHRS and YFSETQ. The CDR3 totals 15 residues.

This chain connects TRBV30 to TRBJ2-5, with 16 bases lining up with TRBD2. Looked up from germline, CDR1 is GTSNPN and CDR2 is SVGIG (reference sequence). The CDR3 totals 15 residues. With V trimmed by 6 bases and J by 11 bases, 12 bases remained unmatched. The CDR3 protein is CACSGTSGGAGEQYF. The CDR3 DNA reads as TGTGCCTGTTCCGGGACTAGCGGGGGGGCCGGGGAGCAGTACTTC.

This clone was observed a few times. As DNA, the CDR3 is TGTGCCAGCAGTGAACCGACCTCTGGGGCCAACGTCCTGACTTTC. Encoded protein: CASSEPTSGANVLTF. This chain links TRBV6-1 with TRBJ2-6; no clear D gene. Trimming removed 2 bases from V and 0 bases from J, with 5 bases in between. Germline V lookup: CDR1 MNHNS, CDR2 SASEGT. This CDR3 spans 15 amino acids.

The V call is TRBV25-1, the J call TRBJ2-3, with 10 bases identical to TRBD1. The CDR3 consists of 17 residues. From germline, CDR1 is MGHDK and CDR2 SYGVNS. After removal of 5 bases from V and 1 base from J, the junction contained 9 bases not matched to a gene. The CDR3 loop is CASSPGTGVGGTDTQYF. The CDR3 DNA reads TGTGCCAGCAGTCCCGGGACAGGGGTTGGGGGCACAGATACGCAGTATTTT.

The genes are TRBV6-5 and TRBJ1-5; D is unresolved. This CDR3 contains 13 residues. Trimming left V 0 bases short and J 7 bases short, with 7 bases between. CDR1 and CDR2 (germline): MNHEY, SVGAGI. In DNA, the CDR3 is TGTGCCAGCAGTTACTCTCCCGGGCAGCCCCAGCATTTT. The encoded protein is CASSYSPGQPQHF.

The chain links TRBV4-3 to TRBJ2-5; D not certain. CDR1 LGHNA and CDR2 YSLEER come from the germline V gene. V was trimmed by 0 bases and J by 3 bases, leaving 11 bases between them. The CDR3 is made up of 15 amino acids. DNA of the CDR3: TGCGCCAGCAGCCAAGAAGGGCTGAACAAAGAGACCCAGTACTTC. The encoded protein is CASSQEGLNKETQYF.